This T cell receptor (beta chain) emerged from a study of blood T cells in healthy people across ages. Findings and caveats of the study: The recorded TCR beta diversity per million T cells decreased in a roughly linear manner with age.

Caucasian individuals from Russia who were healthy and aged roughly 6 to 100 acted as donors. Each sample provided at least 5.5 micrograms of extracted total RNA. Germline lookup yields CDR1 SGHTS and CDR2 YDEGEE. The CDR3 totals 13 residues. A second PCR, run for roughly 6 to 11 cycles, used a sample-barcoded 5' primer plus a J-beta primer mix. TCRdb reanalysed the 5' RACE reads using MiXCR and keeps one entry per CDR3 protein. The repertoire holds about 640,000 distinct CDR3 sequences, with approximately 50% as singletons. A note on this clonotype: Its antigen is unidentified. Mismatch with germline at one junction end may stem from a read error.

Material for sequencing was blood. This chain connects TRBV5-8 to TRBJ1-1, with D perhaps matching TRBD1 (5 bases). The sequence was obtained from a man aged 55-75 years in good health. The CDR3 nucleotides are TGTGCCAGCAGCTTGTTTCCGGACACCGAAGCTTTCTTT. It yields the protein CASSLFPDTEAFF.